The text below deals with one T cell receptor beta chain. Here immunoSEQ multiplex PCR was the method, and the copy in TCRdb shows in-frame clones only, minus some. The sample holds some 200,000 clones, roughly 93% seen once. The data are from a study of shared clonotypes between healthy human individuals. The CDR3 totals 15 residues. V was cut by 8 bases and J by 5 bases, with 22 bases left in between. The germline gives CDR1 SGHNT, CDR2 YYREEE (reference sequence). The V and J genes are TRBV5-4 and TRBJ2-5; weak D call: TRBD1 (6 bases). Sequenced input: naive CD4+ T cells sorted from blood. Subset specified: CD45RA+ positively selected. The receptor was derived from a woman aged 30 to 39 in good health. The CDR3 spells CASRTGTNPGETQYF. In DNA form, the CDR3 reads TGTGCCAGTAGGACGGGGACAAACCCAGGGGAGACCCAGTACTTC.